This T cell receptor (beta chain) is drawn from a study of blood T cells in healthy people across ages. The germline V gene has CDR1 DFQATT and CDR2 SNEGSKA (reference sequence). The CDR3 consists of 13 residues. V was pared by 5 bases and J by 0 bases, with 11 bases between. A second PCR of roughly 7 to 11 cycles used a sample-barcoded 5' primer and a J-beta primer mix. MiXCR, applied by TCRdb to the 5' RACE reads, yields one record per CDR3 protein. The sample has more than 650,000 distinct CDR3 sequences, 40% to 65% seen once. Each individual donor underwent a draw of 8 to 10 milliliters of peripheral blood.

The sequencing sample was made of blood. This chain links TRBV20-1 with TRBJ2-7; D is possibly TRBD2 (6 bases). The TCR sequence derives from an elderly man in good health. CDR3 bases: TGCAGTGCTGCTAGCGCCCACTCCTACGAGCAGTACTTC. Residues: CSAASAHSYEQYF.